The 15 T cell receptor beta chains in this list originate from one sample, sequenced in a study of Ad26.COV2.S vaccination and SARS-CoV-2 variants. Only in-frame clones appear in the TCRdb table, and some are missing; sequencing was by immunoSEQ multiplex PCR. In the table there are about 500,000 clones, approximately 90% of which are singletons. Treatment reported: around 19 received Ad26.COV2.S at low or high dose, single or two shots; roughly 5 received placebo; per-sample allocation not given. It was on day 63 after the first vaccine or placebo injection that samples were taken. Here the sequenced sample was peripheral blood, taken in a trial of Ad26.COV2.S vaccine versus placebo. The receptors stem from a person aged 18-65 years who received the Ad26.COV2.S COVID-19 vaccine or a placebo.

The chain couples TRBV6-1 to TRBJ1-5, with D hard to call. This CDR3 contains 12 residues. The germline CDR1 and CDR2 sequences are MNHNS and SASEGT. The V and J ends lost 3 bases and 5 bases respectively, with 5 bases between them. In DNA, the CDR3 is TGTGCCAGCAGTGATGGGGATCAGCCCCAGCATTTT. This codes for CASSDGDQPQHF.

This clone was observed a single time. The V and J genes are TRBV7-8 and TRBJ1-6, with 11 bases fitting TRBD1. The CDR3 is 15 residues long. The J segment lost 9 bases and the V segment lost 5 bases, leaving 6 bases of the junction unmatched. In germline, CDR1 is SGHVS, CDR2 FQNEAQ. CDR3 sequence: CASSVGQGDGSPLHF. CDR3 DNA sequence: TGTGCCAGCAGCGTGGGACAGGGGGATGGTTCACCCCTCCACTTT.

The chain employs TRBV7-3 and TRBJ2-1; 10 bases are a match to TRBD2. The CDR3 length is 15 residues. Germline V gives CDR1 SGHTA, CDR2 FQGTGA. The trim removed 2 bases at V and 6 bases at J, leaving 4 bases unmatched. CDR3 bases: TGTGCCAGCAGCTTATATGCTAGCGGGGGCAATGAGCAGTTCTTC. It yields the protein CASSLYASGGNEQFF.

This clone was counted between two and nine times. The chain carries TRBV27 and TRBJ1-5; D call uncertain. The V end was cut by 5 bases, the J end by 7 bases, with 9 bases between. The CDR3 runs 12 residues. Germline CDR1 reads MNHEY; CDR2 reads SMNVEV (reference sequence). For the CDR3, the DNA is TGTGCCAGCAGTCGGCTCGGGCAGCCCCAGCATTTT. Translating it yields CASSRLGQPQHF.

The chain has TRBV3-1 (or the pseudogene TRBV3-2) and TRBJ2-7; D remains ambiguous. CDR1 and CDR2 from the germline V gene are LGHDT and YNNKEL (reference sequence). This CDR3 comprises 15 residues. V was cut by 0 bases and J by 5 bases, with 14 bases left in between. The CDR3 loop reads CASSQDRARINEQYF. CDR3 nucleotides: TGTGCCAGCAGCCAAGATCGAGCTAGAATCAACGAGCAGTACTTC.

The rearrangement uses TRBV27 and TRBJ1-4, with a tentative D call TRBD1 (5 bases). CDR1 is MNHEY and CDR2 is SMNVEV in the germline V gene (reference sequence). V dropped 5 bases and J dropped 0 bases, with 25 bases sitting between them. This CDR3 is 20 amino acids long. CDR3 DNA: TGTGCCAGCAGTCCCTCCCTCCGTGGTGGGGGTTTAGCAACTAATGAAAAACTGTTTTTT. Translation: CASSPSLRGGGLATNEKLFF. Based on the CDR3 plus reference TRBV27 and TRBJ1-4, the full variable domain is EAQVTQNPRYLITVTGKKLTVTCSQNMNHEYMSWYRQDPGLGLRQIYYSMNVEVTDKGDVPEGYKVSRKEKRNFPLILESPSPNQTSLYFCASSPSLRGGGLATNEKLFFGSGTQLSVL.

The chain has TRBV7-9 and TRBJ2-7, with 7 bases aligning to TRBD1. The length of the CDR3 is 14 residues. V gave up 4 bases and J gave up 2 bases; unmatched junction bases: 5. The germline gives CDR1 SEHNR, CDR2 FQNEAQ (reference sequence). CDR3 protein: CASSSTTGTYEQYF. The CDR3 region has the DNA TGTGCCAGCAGCTCTACGACAGGGACCTACGAGCAGTACTTC.

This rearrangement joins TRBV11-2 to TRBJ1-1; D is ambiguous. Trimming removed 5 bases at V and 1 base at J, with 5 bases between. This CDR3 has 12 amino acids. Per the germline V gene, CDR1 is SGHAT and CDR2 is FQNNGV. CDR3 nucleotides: TGTGCCAGCAGCAAGTCGAACACTGAAGCTTTCTTT. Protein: CASSKSNTEAFF. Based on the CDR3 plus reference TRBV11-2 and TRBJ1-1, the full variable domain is EAGVAQSPRYKIIEKRQSVAFWCNPISGHATLYWYQQILGQGPKLLIQFQNNGVVDDSQLPKDRFSAERLKGVDSTLKIQPAKLEDSAVYLCASSKSNTEAFFGQGTRLTVV.

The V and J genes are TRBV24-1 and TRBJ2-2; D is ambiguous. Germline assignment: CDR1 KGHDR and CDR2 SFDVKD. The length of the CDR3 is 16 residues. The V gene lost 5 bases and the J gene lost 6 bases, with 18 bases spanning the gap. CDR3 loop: CATSGPVPTNAGELFF. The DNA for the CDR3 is TGTGCCACCAGTGGTCCCGTGCCAACGAATGCCGGGGAGCTGTTTTTT.

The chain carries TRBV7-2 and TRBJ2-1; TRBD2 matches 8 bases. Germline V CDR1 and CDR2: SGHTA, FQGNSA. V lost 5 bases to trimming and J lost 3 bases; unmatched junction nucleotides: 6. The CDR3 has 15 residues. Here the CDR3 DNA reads TGTGCCAGCAGCCGGGGGGGGATGAACTACAATGAGCAGTTCTTC. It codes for CASSRGGMNYNEQFF.

CDR3 protein: CASSGQGMNSPLHF. In nucleotides, the CDR3 is TGTGCCAGCAGTGGACAGGGAATGAATTCACCCCTCCACTTT. The chain combines TRBV2 with TRBJ1-6, with 7 positions matching TRBD1. The junction had 4 bases not matched to a gene; V was cut back by 4 bases and J by 7 bases. The CDR3 covers 14 residues. Germline V gene data show CDR1 as SNHLY and CDR2 as FYNNEI.

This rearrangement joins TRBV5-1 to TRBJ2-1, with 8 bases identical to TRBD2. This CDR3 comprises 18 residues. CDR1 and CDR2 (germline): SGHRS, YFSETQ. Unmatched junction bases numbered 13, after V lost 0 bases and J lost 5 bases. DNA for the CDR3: TGCGCCAGCAGCTTGGCCACACTAGGCGGGAGGAATGACAATGAGCAGTTCTTC. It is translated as CASSLATLGGRNDNEQFF.

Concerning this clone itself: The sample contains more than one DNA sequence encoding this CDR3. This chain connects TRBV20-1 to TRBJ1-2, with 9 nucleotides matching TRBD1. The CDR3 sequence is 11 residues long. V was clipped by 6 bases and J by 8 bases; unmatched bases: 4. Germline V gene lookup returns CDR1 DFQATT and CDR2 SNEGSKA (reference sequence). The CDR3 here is CSARDRDGYTF. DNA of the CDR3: TGCAGTGCCCGGGACAGGGACGGCTACACCTTC.

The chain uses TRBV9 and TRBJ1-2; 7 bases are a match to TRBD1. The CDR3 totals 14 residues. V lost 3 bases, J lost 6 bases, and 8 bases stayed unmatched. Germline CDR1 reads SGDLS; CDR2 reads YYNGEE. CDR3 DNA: TGTGCCAGCAGCGCTAAACAGGGGAGGGATGGCTACACCTTC. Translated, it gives CASSAKQGRDGYTF.

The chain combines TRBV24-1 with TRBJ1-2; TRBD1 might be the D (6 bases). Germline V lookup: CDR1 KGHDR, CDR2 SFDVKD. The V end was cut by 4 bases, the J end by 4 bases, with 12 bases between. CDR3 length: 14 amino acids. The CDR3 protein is CATSEAGEGYGYTF. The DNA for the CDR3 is TGTGCCACCAGTGAGGCAGGGGAAGGCTATGGCTACACCTTC.